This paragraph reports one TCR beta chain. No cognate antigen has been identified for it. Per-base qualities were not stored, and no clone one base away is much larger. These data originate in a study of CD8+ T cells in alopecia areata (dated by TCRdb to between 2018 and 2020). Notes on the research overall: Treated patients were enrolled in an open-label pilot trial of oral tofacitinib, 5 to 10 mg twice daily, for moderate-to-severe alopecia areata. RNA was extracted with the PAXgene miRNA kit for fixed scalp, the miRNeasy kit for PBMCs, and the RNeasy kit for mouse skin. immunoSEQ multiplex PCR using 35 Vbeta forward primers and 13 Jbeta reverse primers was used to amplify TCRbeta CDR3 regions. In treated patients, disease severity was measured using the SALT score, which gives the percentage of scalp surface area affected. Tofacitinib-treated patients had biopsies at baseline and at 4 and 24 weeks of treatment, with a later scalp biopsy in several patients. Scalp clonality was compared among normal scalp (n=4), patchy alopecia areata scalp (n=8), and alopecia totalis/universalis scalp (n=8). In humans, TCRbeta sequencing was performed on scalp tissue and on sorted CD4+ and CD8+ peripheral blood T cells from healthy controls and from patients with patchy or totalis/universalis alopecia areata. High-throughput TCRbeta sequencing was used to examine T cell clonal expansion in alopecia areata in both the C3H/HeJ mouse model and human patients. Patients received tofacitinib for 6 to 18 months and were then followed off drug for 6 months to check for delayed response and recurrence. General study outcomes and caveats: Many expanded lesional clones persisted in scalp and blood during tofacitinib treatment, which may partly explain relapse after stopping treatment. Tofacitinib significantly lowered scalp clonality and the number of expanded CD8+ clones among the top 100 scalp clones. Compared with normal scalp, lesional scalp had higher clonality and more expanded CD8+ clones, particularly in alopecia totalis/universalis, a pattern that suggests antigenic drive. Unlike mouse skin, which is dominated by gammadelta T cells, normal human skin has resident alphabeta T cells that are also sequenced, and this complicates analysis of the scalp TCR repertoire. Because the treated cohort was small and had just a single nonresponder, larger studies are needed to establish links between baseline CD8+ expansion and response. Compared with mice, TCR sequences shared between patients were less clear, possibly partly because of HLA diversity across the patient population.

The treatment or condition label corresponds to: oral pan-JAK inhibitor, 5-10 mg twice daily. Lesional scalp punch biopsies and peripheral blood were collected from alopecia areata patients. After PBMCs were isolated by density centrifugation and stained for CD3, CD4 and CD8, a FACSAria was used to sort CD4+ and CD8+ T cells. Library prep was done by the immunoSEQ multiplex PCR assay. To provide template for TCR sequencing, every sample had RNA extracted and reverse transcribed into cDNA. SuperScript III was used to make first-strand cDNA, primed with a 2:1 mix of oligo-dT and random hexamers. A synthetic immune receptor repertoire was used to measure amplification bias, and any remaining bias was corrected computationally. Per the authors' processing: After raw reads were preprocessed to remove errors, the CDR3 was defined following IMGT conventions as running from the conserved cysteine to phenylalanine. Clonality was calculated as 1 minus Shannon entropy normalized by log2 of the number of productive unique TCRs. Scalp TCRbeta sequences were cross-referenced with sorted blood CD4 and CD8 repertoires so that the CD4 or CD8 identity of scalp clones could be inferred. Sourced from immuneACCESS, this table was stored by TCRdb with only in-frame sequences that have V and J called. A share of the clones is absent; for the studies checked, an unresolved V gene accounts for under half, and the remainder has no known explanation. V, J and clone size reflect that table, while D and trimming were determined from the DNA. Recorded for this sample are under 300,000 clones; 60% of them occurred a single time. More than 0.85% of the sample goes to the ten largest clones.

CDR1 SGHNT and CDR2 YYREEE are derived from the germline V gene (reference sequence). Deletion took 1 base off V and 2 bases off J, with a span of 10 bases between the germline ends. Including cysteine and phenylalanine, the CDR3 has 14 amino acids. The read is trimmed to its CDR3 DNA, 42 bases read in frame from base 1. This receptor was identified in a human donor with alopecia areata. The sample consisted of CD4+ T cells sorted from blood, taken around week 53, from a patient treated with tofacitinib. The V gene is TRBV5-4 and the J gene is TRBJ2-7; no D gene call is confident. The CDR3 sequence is CASSLSVVTYEQYF. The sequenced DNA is TGTGCCAGCAGCTTGAGTGTAGTAACCTACGAGCAGTACTTC. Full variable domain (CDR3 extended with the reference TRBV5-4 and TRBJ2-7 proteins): ETGVTQSPTHLIKTRGQQVTLRCSSQSGHNTVSWYQQALGQGPQFIFQYYREEENGRGNFPPRFSGLQFPNYSSELNVNALELDDSALYLCASSLSVVTYEQYFGPGTRLTVT.